The T cell receptor (beta chain) under discussion was sequenced for a study of blood T cell repertoires in COVID-19. Background on the study: PBMCs, B-cell-depleted T cells, or T cells were the source of the cDNA or gDNA that made up the material.

Using immunoSEQ multiplex PCR, the repertoire was profiled, and TCRdb retains in-frame clones only, with some absent. The sample lists fewer than 200,000 clones, approximately 84% occurring once. Looked up from germline, CDR1 is SGHAT and CDR2 is FQDESV (reference sequence). Trimming stripped 2 bases from V and 8 bases from J, with 12 bases between. There are 13 residues in the CDR3. Followed longitudinally, the Seattle patients had been enrolled during active infection. This receptor was obtained from a woman aged 80 or older with COVID-19, enrolled during active disease. The V call is TRBV11-1, the J call TRBJ1-1; the D is unclear. Material for sequencing was peripheral blood. The CDR3 loop is CASSLRRTSEAFF. The CDR3 DNA sequence: TGTGCCAGCAGCTTACGGCGGACTTCGGAAGCTTTCTTT.